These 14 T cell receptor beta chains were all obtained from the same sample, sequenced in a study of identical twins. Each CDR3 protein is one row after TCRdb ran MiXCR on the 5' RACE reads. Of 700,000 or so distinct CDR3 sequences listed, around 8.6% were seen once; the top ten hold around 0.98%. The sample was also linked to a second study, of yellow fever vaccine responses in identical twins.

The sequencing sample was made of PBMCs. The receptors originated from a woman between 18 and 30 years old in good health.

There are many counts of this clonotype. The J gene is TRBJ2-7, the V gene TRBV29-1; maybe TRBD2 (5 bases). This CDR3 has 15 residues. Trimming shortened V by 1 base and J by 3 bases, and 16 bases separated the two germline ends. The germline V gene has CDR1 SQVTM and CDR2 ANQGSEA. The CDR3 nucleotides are TGCAGCGTTGAAGTACCTTGGGGAGAGGACTACGAGCAGTACTTC. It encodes CSVEVPWGEDYEQYF.

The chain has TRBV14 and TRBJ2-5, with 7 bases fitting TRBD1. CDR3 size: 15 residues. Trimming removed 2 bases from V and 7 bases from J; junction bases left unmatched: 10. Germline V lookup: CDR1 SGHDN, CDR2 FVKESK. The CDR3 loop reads CASSQQRTGTGTQYF. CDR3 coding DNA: TGTGCCAGCAGCCAACAAAGGACAGGAACGGGGACCCAGTACTTC.

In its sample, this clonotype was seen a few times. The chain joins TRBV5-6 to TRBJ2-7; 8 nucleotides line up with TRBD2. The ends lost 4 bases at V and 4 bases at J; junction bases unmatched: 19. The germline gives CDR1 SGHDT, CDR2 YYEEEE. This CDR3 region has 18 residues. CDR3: CASSLPTSSGSGRYEQYF. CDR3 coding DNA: TGTGCCAGCAGCCTCCCTACCTCCAGCGGGAGTGGTAGATACGAGCAGTACTTC.

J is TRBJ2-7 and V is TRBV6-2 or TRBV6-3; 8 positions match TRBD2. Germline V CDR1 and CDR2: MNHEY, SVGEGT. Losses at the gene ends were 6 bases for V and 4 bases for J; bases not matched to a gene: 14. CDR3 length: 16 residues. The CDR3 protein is CASSLVVAGQDYEQYF. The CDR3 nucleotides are TGTGCCAGCAGCCTCGTCGTAGCGGGGCAAGATTACGAGCAGTACTTC.

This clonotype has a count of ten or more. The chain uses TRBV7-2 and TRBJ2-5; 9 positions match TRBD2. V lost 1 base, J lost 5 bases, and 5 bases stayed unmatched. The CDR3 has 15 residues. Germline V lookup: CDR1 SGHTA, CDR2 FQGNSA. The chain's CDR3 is CASSLVGTSLETQYF. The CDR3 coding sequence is TGTGCCAGCAGCTTAGTGGGGACTAGCCTGGAGACCCAGTACTTC.

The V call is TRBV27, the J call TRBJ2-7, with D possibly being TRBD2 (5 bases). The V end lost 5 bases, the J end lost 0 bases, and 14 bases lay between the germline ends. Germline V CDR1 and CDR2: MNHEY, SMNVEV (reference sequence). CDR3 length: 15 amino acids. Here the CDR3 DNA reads TGTGCCAGCAGTACCCCAGCGGCTAGCTCCTACGAGCAGTACTTC. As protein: CASSTPAASSYEQYF.

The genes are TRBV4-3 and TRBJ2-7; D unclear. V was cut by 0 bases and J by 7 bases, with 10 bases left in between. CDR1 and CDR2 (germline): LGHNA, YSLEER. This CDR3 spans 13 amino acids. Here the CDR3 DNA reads TGCGCCAGCAGCCAAGAGATGGTGGGAGAGCAGTACTTC. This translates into CASSQEMVGEQYF.

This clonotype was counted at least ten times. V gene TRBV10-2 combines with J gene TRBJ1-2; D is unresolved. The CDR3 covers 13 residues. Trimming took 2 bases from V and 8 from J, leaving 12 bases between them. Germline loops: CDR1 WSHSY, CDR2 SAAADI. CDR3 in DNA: TGCGCCAGCAGTGAGAGTCCCAGAGGAGGCTACACCTTC. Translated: CASSESPRGGYTF.

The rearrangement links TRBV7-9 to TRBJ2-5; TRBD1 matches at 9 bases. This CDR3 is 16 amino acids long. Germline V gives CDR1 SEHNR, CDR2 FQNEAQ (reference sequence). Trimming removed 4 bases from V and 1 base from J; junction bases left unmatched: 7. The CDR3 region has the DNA TGTGCCAGCAGCTCCCGGACAGGGGCCCGCCAAGAGACCCAGTACTTC. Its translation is CASSSRTGARQETQYF.

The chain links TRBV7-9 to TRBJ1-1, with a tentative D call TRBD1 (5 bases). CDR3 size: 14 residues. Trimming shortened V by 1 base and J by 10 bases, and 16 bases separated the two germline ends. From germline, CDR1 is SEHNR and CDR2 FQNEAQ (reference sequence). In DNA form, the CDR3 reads TGTGCCAGCAGCTTAGAGGGACCCGGGTTTTTAGCTTTCTTT. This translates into CASSLEGPGFLAFF.

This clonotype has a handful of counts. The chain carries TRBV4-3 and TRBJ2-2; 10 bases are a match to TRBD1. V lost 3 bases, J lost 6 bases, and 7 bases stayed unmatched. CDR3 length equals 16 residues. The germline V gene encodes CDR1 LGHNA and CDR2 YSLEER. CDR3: CASSHLPGQGPGELFF. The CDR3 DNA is TGCGCCAGCAGCCATTTACCGGGACAGGGGCCCGGGGAGCTGTTTTTT.

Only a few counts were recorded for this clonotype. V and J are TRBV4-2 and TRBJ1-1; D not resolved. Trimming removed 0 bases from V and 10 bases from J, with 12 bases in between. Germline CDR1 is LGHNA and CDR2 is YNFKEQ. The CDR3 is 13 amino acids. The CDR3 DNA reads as TGTGCCAGCAGCCAAGATGACGGGGAGGGAGCTTTCTTT. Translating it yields CASSQDDGEGAFF.

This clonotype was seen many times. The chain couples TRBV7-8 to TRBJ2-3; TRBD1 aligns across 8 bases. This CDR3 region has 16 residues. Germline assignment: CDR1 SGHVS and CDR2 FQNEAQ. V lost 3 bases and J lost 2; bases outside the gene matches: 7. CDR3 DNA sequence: TGTGCCAGCAGCTTCCCACGGACAGGGACCACAGATACGCAGTATTTT. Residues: CASSFPRTGTTDTQYF.

This CDR3 reads CASSWGTSGRREQYF. CDR3 sequence (DNA): TGTGCCAGCAGTTGGGGGACTAGCGGGAGGAGAGAGCAGTACTTC. This rearrangement joins TRBV28 to TRBJ2-7; 15 positions match TRBD2. The CDR3 contains 15 residues. V lost 4 bases to trimming and J lost 7 bases; unmatched junction nucleotides: 5. Germline lookup yields CDR1 MDHEN and CDR2 SYDVKM. Combining the CDR3 with reference TRBV28 and TRBJ2-7 gives the whole variable domain DVKVTQSSRYLVKRTGEKVFLECVQDMDHENMFWYRQDPGLGLRLIYFSYDVKMKEKGDIPEGYSVSREKKERFSLILESASTNQTSMYLCASSWGTSGRREQYFGPGTRLTVT.